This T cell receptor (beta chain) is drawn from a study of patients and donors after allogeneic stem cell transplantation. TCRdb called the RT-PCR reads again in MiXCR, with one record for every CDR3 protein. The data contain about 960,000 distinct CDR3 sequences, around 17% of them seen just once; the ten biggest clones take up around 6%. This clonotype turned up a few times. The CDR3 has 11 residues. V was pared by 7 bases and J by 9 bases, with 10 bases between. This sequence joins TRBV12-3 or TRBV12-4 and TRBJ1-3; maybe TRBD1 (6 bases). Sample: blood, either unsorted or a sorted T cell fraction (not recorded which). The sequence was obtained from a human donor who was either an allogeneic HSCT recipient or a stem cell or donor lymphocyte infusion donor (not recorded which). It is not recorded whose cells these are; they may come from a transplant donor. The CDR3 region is CASTFRGTIYF. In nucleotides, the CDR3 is TGTGCCAGCACCTTCAGGGGCACCATATATTTT.